The 17 T cell receptor beta chains in this list originate from one sample, sequenced in a study of T cell changes during pregnancy in multiple sclerosis. Produced via immunoSEQ multiplex PCR; TCRdb's table is partial and in-frame only. The data show 76,000 or so clones, just over 90% seen once. The sequences come from peripheral blood, collected in the second trimester of pregnancy. The receptors stem from a female donor in good health, enrolled as a control in a pregnancy study.

The chain is built from TRBV30 and TRBJ1-5; no firm D call. Germline V gene data show CDR1 as GTSNPN and CDR2 as SVGIG (reference sequence). The CDR3 is made up of 14 amino acids. The V end lost 0 bases, the J end lost 4 bases, and 10 bases lay between the germline ends. The CDR3 loop is CAWSVNQENQPQHF. For the CDR3, the DNA is TGTGCCTGGAGTGTAAATCAAGAGAATCAGCCCCAGCATTTT.

The chain links TRBV19 to TRBJ1-2; 7 bases line up with TRBD1. Germline trimming cut 3 bases from V and 0 bases from J; bases unmatched to any gene: 4. This CDR3 region has 15 residues. The V gene's germline CDR1 is LNHDA and CDR2 SQIVND (reference sequence). This CDR3 is CASSMDRFTNYGYTF. DNA for the CDR3: TGTGCCAGTAGTATGGACAGGTTCACTAACTATGGCTACACCTTC.

The rearrangement links TRBV4-3 to TRBJ1-6; 7 nucleotides agree with TRBD1. The CDR3 length is 15 residues. Germline V gene data show CDR1 as LGHNA and CDR2 as YSLEER. V was pared by 5 bases and J by 10 bases, with 11 bases of the junction left unmatched. CDR3 coding DNA: TGCGCCAGCAGCAGTGGCGAGGGGGCGAGGTCACCCCTCCACTTT. It translates to CASSSGEGARSPLHF.

The J gene is TRBJ1-4, the V gene TRBV4-3; a weak D match, TRBD1 (5 bases). CDR1 and CDR2 from the germline V gene are LGHNA and YSLEER. The ends were cut back, 1 base at V and 8 bases at J, with 11 bases in the middle. The CDR3 contains 14 residues. For the CDR3, the DNA is TGCGCCAGCAGCCAAGGGCAGGGAGGCGAAAAACTGTTTTTT. It translates to CASSQGQGGEKLFF.

This sequence joins TRBV7-6 and TRBJ2-7, with no clear D. Germline lookup yields CDR1 SGHVS and CDR2 FNYEAQ. Trimming pared 1 base from V and 6 bases from J, leaving 10 bases between. The CDR3 is 13 amino acids. The CDR3 is CASSLGWASEQYF. The DNA of the CDR3 is TGTGCCAGCAGCTTAGGCTGGGCCTCCGAGCAGTACTTC.

The CDR3 nucleotides are TGTGCCAGCTCACCTAAGGGGACAGGGGTAAGCCACGAGCAGTACTTC. This codes for CASSPKGTGVSHEQYF. The chain has TRBV18 and TRBJ2-7, with 10 positions matching TRBD1. Unmatched junction bases numbered 10, after V lost 3 bases and J lost 5 bases. The CDR3 contains 16 residues. The V gene's germline CDR1 is KGHSH and CDR2 LQKENI.

The chain uses TRBV5-4 and TRBJ1-3; D gene unclear. The ends were cut back, 4 bases at V and 0 bases at J, with 11 bases in the middle. This CDR3 contains 15 residues. Germline V lookup: CDR1 SGHNT, CDR2 YYREEE (reference sequence). The CDR3, as DNA: TGTGCCAGCAGCCCGGGGTCCCTCTCTGGAAACACCATATATTTT. It yields the protein CASSPGSLSGNTIYF.

The sample holds one count of this clone. Here the CDR3 reads CASSTSWDRAGYTF. The CDR3 DNA follows: TGCGCCAGCAGCACGAGCTGGGACAGGGCTGGCTACACCTTC. The rearrangement joins TRBV5-1 to TRBJ1-2; 9 positions match TRBD1. The J segment lost 7 bases and the V segment lost 4 bases, leaving 8 bases of the junction unmatched. Germline CDR1 and CDR2: SGHRS and YFSETQ. There are 14 residues in the CDR3.

The chain couples TRBV9 to TRBJ2-1; 10 bases are shared with TRBD1. Trimming removed 4 bases from V and 8 bases from J; junction bases left unmatched: 12. Germline-derived CDR1 and CDR2 are SGDLS and YYNGEE. There are 16 residues in the CDR3. The CDR3 DNA is TGTGCCAGCAGCAAAAGGGGGGACAGGGGTAGCTATGAGCAGTTCTTC. It yields the protein CASSKRGDRGSYEQFF.

V and J are TRBV11-3 and TRBJ1-1; no firm D call. From germline, CDR1 is SGHNT and CDR2 YENEEA. This CDR3 spans 14 amino acids. V was cut by 2 bases and J by 6 bases, with 13 bases left in between. In DNA form, the CDR3 reads TGTGCCAGCAGCTTACTGTCCTGGAGGGCTGAAGCTTTCTTT. Its protein is CASSLLSWRAEAFF.

The chain is built from TRBV5-1 and TRBJ2-1; D may be TRBD2 (5 bases). The CDR3 length is 12 residues. Germline V gene lookup returns CDR1 SGHRS and CDR2 YFSETQ. The germline V and J ends were trimmed by 3 bases and 7 bases, with 8 bases remaining between them. Here the CDR3 DNA reads TGCGCCAGCAGCTCCGAGGGAAATGAGCAGTTCTTC. Residues: CASSSEGNEQFF.

V and J are TRBV7-3 and TRBJ2-1; TRBD2 aligns across 7 bases. The ends lost 1 base at V and 4 bases at J; junction bases unmatched: 4. Germline assignment: CDR1 SGHTA and CDR2 FQGTGA. CDR3 length equals 15 residues. The CDR3 region is CASSLIQRGYNEQFF. CDR3 in DNA: TGTGCCAGCAGCTTAATCCAGCGGGGATACAATGAGCAGTTCTTC.

The CDR3 reads CASSQLLQGPTYEQYF. CDR3 sequence (DNA): TGCGCCAGCAGCCAGTTGTTACAGGGGCCAACCTACGAGCAGTACTTC. V and J are TRBV4-3 and TRBJ2-7; 7 bases line up with TRBD1. The CDR3 is 16 amino acids. Unmatched junction bases numbered 10, after V lost 3 bases and J lost 2 bases. The V gene's germline CDR1 is LGHNA and CDR2 YSLEER.

The chain's CDR3 is CASRFSGGLDEQFF. CDR3 bases: TGTGCCAGCAGATTTAGCGGGGGGCTCGATGAGCAGTTCTTC. The rearrangement joins TRBV13 to TRBJ2-1, with 10 positions matching TRBD2. The CDR3 contains 14 residues. The V and J ends lost 6 bases and 8 bases, in that order; junction bases with no gene match: 7. The germline gives CDR1 PRHDT, CDR2 FYEKMQ (reference sequence).

J is TRBJ1-1 and V is TRBV9, with 8 bases aligning to TRBD1. CDR3 length equals 14 residues. Trimming took 0 bases from V and 5 from J; bases not matched to a gene: 3. The germline CDR1 and CDR2 sequences are SGDLS and YYNGEE. The CDR3 loop reads CASSVGQGKTEAFF. Here the CDR3 DNA reads TGTGCCAGCAGCGTAGGACAGGGGAAAACTGAAGCTTTCTTT.

The rearrangement uses TRBV7-9 and TRBJ1-1, with D possibly TRBD1 on 5 matching bases. Per germline, CDR1 SEHNR and CDR2 FQNEAQ (reference sequence). The CDR3 length is 14 residues. The V gene lost 7 bases and the J gene lost 6 bases, with 18 bases spanning the gap. The CDR3 loop reads CASTLTRGWAEAFF. CDR3 nucleotides: TGTGCCAGCACCCTAACTCGGGGGTGGGCTGAAGCTTTCTTT.

This clone was picked up one time. The V gene is TRBV10-2, the J gene TRBJ2-5; 9 bases agree with TRBD1. In germline, CDR1 is WSHSY, CDR2 SAAADI. There are 16 residues in the CDR3. V shed 0 bases and J 7 bases; nucleotides not matched to a gene: 9. The CDR3 nucleotides read TGCGCCAGCAGTGAGTCGCTAACAGGGGGCATCGCGACCCAGTACTTC. This encodes CASSESLTGGIATQYF.